This TCR beta chain was obtained from a study of blood T cell repertoires in COVID-19. About the study: The origin of the acute and convalescent COVID-19 samples was the United States, Italy and Spain.

Recruitment covered some 25 US areas and drew participants whose ages spanned roughly 18 to 89 years. The germline V gene encodes CDR1 MNHEY and CDR2 SVGEGT. V lost 7 bases and J lost 8; bases outside the gene matches: 11. The length of the CDR3 is 15 residues. The protocol was immunoSEQ multiplex PCR, while the TCRdb copy is restricted to in-frame clones and leaves out a portion. The sample includes about 300,000 clones, approximately 92% of them seen just once. The receptor was isolated from a young woman who had recovered from COVID-19. This chain uses TRBV6-2 or TRBV6-3 with TRBJ1-6; 7 bases line up with TRBD1. Material: PBMCs or T cells enriched from blood (not recorded which). The CDR3 coding sequence is TGTGCCAGCACCCCTTGGCAGGGGGTTGATTCACCCCTCCACTTT. Translation: CASTPWQGVDSPLHF.